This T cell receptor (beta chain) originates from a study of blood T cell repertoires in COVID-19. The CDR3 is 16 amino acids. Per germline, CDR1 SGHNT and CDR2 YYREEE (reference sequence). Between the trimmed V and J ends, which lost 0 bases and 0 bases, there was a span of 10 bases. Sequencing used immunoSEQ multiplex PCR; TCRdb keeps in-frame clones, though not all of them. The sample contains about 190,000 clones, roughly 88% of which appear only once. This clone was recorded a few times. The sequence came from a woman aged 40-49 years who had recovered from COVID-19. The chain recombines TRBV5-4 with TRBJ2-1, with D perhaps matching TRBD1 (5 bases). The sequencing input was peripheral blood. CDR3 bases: TGTGCCAGCAGCTTGGACTTAGACAGCTCCTACAATGAGCAGTTCTTC. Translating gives CASSLDLDSSYNEQFF.